These 14 T cell receptor beta chains share one sample of origin, sequenced in a study of control samples from healthy donors and cancer patients. Some clones are missing from TCRdb's copy, which holds only in-frame ones; the method was immunoSEQ multiplex PCR. The sample has fewer than 25,000 clones; roughly 83% are singletons. What was sequenced was PBMCs. Receptors originate from a man between 60 and 75 years old with head and neck cancer.

The chain recombines TRBV12-3 or TRBV12-4 with TRBJ1-3; no firm D call. There are 13 residues in the CDR3. The V end was cut by 5 bases, the J end by 0 bases, with 5 bases between. DNA for the CDR3: TGTGCCAGCAGTCCCTCCTCTGGAAACACCATATATTTT. Protein sequence: CASSPSSGNTIYF.

The J gene is TRBJ1-2, the V gene TRBV11-2, with D hard to call. CDR1 is SGHAT, CDR2 FQNNGV, per germline. The CDR3 is made up of 14 amino acids. Deletions cut 5 bases from V and 1 base from J, with 11 bases between. The CDR3 DNA reads TGTGCCAGCAGCCCCGGACGGGTTAACTATGGCTACACCTTC. Its protein is CASSPGRVNYGYTF.

The chain is built from TRBV2 and TRBJ1-1; no clear D gene. The CDR3 has 14 residues. Per the germline V gene, CDR1 is SNHLY and CDR2 is FYNNEI. Trimming pared 4 bases from V and 1 base from J, leaving 10 bases between. DNA of the CDR3: TGTGCCAGCAGTGTCAAGGCTGGGAACACTGAAGCTTTCTTT. Its protein is CASSVKAGNTEAFF.

This clone was detected once. The chain recombines TRBV10-2 with TRBJ1-3; TRBD1 matches 7 bases. Germline CDR1 and CDR2: WSHSY and SAAADI. This CDR3 has 14 residues. The V and J ends lost 6 bases and 2 bases, in that order; junction bases with no gene match: 4. The CDR3, as DNA: TGCGCCAGCAGGACCGGGACAGCTGGAAACACCATATATTTT. The encoded protein is CASRTGTAGNTIYF.

V is TRBV28 and J is TRBJ2-2, with D unclear. The CDR3 has 16 amino acids. Germline CDR1 and CDR2: MDHEN and SYDVKM. Deletions cut 2 bases from V and 0 bases from J, with 10 bases between. In DNA, the CDR3 is TGTGCCAGCAGTTTAAGAGGCGGAGCGAACACCGGGGAGCTGTTTTTT. Translated: CASSLRGGANTGELFF.

Here the CDR3 reads CASSPNLHAGATEAFF. For the CDR3, the DNA is TGTGCCAGCTCACCGAATCTTCACGCAGGGGCCACTGAAGCTTTCTTT. The chain combines TRBV18 with TRBJ1-1, with a possible D match to TRBD1 (6 bases). The germline V gene encodes CDR1 KGHSH and CDR2 LQKENI. The CDR3 sequence is 16 residues long. The ends were cut back, 3 bases at V and 4 bases at J, with 18 bases in the middle.

The V call is TRBV19, the J call TRBJ2-1; no clear D. Germline CDR1 and CDR2: LNHDA and SQIVND (reference sequence). The CDR3 runs to 14 residues. V dropped 5 bases and J dropped 4 bases, with 12 bases sitting between them. The CDR3: CASSLAVSYNEQFF. CDR3 in DNA: TGTGCCAGTAGTTTGGCGGTGTCGTACAATGAGCAGTTCTTC. The full variable domain, rest sourced from reference TRBV19 and TRBJ2-1, is DGGITQSPKYLFRKEGQNVTLSCEQNLNHDAMYWYRQDPGQGLRLIYYSQIVNDFQKGDIAEGYSVSREKKESFPLTVTSAQKNPTAFYLCASSLAVSYNEQFFGPGTRLTVL.

This clone was counted between two and nine times. This chain uses TRBV24-1 with TRBJ2-7; no definite D call. The length of the CDR3 is 14 residues. Between the trimmed V and J ends, which lost 3 bases and 2 bases, there was a span of 10 bases. Germline V gives CDR1 KGHDR, CDR2 SFDVKD. For the CDR3, the DNA is TGTGCCACCAGTGATGGTACCTCGACCTACGAGCAGTACTTC. This gives the protein CATSDGTSTYEQYF.

This sequence joins TRBV28 and TRBJ1-1; 8 nucleotides line up with TRBD1. Germline V gene data show CDR1 as MDHEN and CDR2 as SYDVKM. V shed 2 bases and J 11 bases; nucleotides not matched to a gene: 10. CDR3 length: 14 amino acids. CDR3 sequence (DNA): TGTGCCAGCAGTTTAAAGGCTAACAGGGGGGAGGCTTTCTTT. This sequence encodes CASSLKANRGEAFF.

V is TRBV12-3 or TRBV12-4 and J is TRBJ2-7, with D hard to call. This CDR3 is built from 13 residues. With 3 bases removed from V and 2 bases from J, the gap between germline ends came to 8 bases. The CDR3 protein is CASSFGQAYEQYF. CDR3 nucleotide sequence: TGTGCCAGCAGTTTCGGGCAGGCCTACGAGCAGTACTTC.

The genes are TRBV6-4 and TRBJ2-2; TRBD2 matches 7 bases. The CDR3 runs 14 residues. The germline V gene encodes CDR1 MRHNA and CDR2 SNTAGT. Trimming removed 5 bases from V and 4 bases from J; junction bases left unmatched: 4. This CDR3 is CASSRDYSTGELFF. The CDR3 DNA reads TGTGCCAGCAGTAGGGACTATTCCACCGGGGAGCTGTTTTTT.

This chain joins TRBV5-3 and TRBJ2-7; D gene uncertain. TRBV5-3 belongs to the ORF category, with a function that is uncertain. This CDR3 comprises 11 residues. The ends were cut back, 1 base at V and 5 bases at J, with 4 bases in the middle. CDR3 sequence reads: CARSLQNEQYF. The CDR3 nucleotides read TGTGCCAGAAGCTTGCAAAACGAGCAGTACTTC.

J is TRBJ2-5 and V is TRBV11-3; perhaps TRBD2 as D (5 bases). Germline CDR1 reads SGHNT; CDR2 reads YENEEA. The ends were cut back, 3 bases at V and 1 base at J, with 15 bases in the middle. The CDR3 extends over 16 amino acids. The CDR3 protein is CASSFPVSGGQETQYF. The CDR3 bases are TGTGCCAGCAGCTTCCCCGTCAGCGGAGGCCAAGAGACCCAGTACTTC.

The chain links TRBV30 to TRBJ1-6, with 8 bases lining up with TRBD1. With V trimmed by 4 bases and J by 0 bases, 8 bases remained unmatched. The CDR3 totals 17 residues. From germline, CDR1 is GTSNPN and CDR2 SVGIG (reference sequence). CDR3 in DNA: TGTGCCTGGAAACGGACAGGGTTAAGCTCCTATAATTCACCCCTCCACTTT. It specifies CAWKRTGLSSYNSPLHF. Combining the CDR3 with reference TRBV30 and TRBJ1-6 gives the whole variable domain SQTIHQWPATLVQPVGSPLSLECTVEGTSNPNLYWYRQAAGRGLQLLFYSVGIGQISSEVPQNLSASRPQDRQFILSSKKLLLSDSGFYLCAWKRTGLSSYNSPLHFGNGTRLTVT.